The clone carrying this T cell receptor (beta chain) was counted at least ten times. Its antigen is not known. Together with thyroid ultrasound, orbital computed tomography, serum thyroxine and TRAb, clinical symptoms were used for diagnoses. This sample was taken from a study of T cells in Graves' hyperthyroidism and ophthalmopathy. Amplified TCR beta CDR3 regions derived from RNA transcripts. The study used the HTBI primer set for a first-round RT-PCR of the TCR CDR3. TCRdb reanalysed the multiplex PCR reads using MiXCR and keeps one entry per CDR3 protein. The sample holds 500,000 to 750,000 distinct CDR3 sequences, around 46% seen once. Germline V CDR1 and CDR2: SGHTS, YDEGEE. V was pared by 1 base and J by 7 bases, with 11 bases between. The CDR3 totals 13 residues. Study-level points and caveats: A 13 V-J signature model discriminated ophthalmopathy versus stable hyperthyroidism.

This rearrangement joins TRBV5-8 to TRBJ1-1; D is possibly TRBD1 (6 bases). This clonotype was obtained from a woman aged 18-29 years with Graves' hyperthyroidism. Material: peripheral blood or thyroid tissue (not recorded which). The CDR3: CASSLRGGGEAFF. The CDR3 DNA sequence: TGTGCCAGCAGCTTGAGGGGGGGAGGTGAAGCTTTCTTT.